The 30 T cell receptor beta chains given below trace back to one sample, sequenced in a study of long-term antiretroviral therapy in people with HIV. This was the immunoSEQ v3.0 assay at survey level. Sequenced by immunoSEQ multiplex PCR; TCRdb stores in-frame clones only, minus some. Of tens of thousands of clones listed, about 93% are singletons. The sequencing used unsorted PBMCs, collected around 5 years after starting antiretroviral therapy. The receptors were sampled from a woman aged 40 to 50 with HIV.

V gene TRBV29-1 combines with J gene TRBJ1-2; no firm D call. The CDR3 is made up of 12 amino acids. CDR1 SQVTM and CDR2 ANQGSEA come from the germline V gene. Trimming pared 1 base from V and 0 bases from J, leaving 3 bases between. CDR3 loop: CSVEVSNYGYTF. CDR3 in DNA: TGCAGCGTTGAAGTGTCTAACTATGGCTACACCTTC. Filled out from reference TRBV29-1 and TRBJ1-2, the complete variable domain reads SAVISQKPSRDICQRGTSLTIQCQVDSQVTMMFWYRQQPGQSLTLIATANQGSEATYESGFVIDKFPISRPNLTFSTLTVSNMSPEDSSIYLCSVEVSNYGYTFGSGTRLTVV.

This CDR3 is CASSDSWASYNEQFF. Here the CDR3 DNA reads TGTGCCAGCAGTGACTCATGGGCTTCCTACAATGAGCAGTTCTTC. V and J are TRBV6-4 and TRBJ2-1, with unresolved D. The CDR3 runs to 15 residues. The germline CDR1 and CDR2 sequences are MRHNA and SNTAGT. Trimming took 0 bases from V and 1 from J, leaving 7 bases between them.

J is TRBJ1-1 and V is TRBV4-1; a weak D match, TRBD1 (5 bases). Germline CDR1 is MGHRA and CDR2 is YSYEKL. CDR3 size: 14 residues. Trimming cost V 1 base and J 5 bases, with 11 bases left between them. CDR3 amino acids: CASSQAAGITEAFF. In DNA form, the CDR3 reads TGCGCCAGCAGCCAAGCGGCAGGGATAACTGAAGCTTTCTTT.

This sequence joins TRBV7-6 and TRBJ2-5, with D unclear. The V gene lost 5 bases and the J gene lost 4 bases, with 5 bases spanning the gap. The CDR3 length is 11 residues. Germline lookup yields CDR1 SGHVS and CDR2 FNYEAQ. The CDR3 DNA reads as TGTGCCAGCAGCACGGGAGAGACCCAGTACTTC. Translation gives CASSTGETQYF.

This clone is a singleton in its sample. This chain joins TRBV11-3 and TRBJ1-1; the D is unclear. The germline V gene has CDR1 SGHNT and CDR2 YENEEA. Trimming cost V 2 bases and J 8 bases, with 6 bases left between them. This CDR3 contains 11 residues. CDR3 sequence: CASSLSQEAFF. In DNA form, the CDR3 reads TGTGCCAGCAGCTTATCACAAGAAGCTTTCTTT.

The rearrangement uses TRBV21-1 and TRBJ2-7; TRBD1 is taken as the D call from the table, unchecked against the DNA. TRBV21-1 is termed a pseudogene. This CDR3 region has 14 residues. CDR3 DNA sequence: TGTGCCAGCAGCAAACCCAGGGTTCCCTACGAGCAGTACTTC. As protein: CASSKPRVPYEQYF.

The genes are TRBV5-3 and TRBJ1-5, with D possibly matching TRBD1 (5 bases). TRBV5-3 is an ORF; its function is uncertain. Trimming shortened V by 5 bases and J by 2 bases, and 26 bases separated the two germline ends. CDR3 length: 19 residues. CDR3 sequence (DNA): TGTGCCAGAAGGCCCTTTTGCGGGGGGAGAGAGGGTGGCAATCAGCCCCAGCATTTT. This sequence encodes CARRPFCGGREGGNQPQHF.

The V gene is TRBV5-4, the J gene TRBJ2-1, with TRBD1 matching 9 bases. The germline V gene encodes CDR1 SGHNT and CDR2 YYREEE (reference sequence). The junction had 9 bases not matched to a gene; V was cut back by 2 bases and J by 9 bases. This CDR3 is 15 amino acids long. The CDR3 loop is CASSFGGTGNAEQFF. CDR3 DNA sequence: TGTGCCAGCAGCTTCGGCGGGACAGGGAATGCTGAGCAGTTCTTC.

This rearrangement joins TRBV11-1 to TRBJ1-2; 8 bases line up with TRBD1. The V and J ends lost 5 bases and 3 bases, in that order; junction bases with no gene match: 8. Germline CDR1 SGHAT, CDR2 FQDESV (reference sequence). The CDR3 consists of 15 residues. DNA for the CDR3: TGTGCCAGCAGCCCCAGGGGGCTGGGGGACTATGGCTACACCTTC. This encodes CASSPRGLGDYGYTF.

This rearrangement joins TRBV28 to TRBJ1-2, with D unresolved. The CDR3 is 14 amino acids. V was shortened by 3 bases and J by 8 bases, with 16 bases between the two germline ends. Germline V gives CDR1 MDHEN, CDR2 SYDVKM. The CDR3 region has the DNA TGTGCCAGCAGTTTGCGGGAGAATACCTGGGGCTACACCTTC. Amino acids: CASSLRENTWGYTF.

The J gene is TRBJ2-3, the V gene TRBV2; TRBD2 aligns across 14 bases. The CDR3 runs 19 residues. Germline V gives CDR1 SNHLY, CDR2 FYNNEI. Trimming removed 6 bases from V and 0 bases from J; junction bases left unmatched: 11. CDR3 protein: CASSEEGLAGGPSTDTQYF. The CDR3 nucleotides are TGTGCCAGCAGCGAGGAAGGACTAGCGGGAGGCCCTAGCACAGATACGCAGTATTTT.

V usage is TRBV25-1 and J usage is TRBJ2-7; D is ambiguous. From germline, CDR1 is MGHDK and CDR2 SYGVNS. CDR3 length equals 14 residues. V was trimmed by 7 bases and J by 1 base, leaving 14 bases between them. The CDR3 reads CASKPTYPSYEQYF. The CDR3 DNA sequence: TGTGCCAGCAAACCGACATATCCGTCCTACGAGCAGTACTTC.

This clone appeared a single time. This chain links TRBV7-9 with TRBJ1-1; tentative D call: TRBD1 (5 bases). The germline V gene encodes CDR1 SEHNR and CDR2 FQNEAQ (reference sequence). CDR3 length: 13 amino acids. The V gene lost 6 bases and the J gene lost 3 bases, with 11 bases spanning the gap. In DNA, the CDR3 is TGTGCCAGCAGTTCTCAGGGAGACACTGAAGCTTTCTTT. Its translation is CASSSQGDTEAFF. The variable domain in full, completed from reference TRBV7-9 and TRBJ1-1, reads DTGVSQNPRHKITKRGQNVTFRCDPISEHNRLYWYRQTLGQGPEFLTYFQNEAQLEKSRLLSDRFSAERPKGSFSTLEIQRTEQGDSAMYLCASSSQGDTEAFFGQGTRLTVV.

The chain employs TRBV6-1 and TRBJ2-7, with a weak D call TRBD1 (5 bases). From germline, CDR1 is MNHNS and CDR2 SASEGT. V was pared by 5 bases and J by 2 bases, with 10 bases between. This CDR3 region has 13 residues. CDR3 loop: CASSWTRPYEQYF. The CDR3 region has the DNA TGTGCCAGCAGTTGGACACGACCCTACGAGCAGTACTTC.

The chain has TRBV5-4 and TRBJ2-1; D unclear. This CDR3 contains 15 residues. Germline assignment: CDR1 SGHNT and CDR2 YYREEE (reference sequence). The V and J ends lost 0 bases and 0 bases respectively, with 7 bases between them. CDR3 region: CASSLGRTSYNEQFF. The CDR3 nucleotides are TGTGCCAGCAGCTTGGGCAGAACCTCCTACAATGAGCAGTTCTTC.

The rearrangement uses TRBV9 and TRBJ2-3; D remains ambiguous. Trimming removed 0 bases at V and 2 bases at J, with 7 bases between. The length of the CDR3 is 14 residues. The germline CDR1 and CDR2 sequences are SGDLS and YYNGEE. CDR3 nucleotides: TGTGCCAGCAGCGTAGACGGATCCACAGATACGCAGTATTTT. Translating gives CASSVDGSTDTQYF.

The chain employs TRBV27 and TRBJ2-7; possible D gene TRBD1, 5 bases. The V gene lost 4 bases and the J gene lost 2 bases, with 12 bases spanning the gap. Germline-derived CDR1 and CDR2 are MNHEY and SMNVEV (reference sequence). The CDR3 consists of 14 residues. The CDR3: CASSYSDKTYEQYF. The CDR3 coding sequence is TGTGCCAGCAGTTATTCGGACAAAACCTACGAGCAGTACTTC.

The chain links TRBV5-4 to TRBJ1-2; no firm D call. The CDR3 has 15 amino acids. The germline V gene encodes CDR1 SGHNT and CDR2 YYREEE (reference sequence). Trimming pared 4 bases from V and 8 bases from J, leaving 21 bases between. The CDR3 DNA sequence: TGTGCCAGCAGCCTGGCGGTGGAGGGCGCGGTAGGCTACACCTTC. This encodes CASSLAVEGAVGYTF. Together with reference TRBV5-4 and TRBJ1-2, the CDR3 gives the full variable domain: ETGVTQSPTHLIKTRGQQVTLRCSSQSGHNTVSWYQQALGQGPQFIFQYYREEENGRGNFPPRFSGLQFPNYSSELNVNALELDDSALYLCASSLAVEGAVGYTFGSGTRLTVV.

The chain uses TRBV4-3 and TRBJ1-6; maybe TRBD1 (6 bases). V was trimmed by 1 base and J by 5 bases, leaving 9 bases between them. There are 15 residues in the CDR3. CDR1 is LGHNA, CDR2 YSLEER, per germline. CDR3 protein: CASSQARGHNSPLHF. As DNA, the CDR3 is TGCGCCAGCAGCCAAGCCAGGGGCCATAATTCACCCCTCCACTTT.

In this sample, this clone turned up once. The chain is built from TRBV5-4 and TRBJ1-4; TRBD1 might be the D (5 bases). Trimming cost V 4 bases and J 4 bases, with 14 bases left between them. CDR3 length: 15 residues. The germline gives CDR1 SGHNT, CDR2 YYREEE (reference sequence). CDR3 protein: CASSREGRNNEKLFF. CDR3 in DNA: TGTGCCAGCAGCAGAGAGGGACGGAATAATGAAAAACTGTTTTTT.

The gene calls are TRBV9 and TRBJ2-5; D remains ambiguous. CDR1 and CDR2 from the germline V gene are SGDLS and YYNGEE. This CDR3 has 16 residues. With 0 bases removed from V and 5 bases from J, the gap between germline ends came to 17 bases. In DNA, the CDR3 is TGTGCCAGCAGCGTAGTCCCTACTCATATAGGGGAGACCCAGTACTTC. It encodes CASSVVPTHIGETQYF. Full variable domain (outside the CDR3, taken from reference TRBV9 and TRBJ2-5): DSGVTQTPKHLITATGQRVTLRCSPRSGDLSVYWYQQSLDQGLQFLIQYYNGEERAKGNILERFSAQQFPDLHSELNLSSLELGDSALYFCASSVVPTHIGETQYFGPGTRLLVL.

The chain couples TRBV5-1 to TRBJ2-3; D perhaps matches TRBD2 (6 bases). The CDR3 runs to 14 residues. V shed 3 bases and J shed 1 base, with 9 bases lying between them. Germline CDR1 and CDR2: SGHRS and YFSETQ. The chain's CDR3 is CASSSQRGTDTQYF. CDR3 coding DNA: TGCGCCAGCAGCTCACAGCGGGGCACAGATACGCAGTATTTT.

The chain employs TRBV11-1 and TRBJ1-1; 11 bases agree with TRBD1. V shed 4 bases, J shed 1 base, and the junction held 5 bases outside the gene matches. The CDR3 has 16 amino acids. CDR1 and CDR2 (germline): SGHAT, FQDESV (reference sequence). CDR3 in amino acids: CASSSGQGARNTEAFF. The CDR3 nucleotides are TGTGCCAGCAGCTCCGGACAGGGGGCTAGGAACACTGAAGCTTTCTTT.

The CDR3 DNA follows: TGCGCCAGCAGCTCAAGTCCCGGGACATTGGATACGCAGTATTTT. This gives the protein CASSSSPGTLDTQYF. V is TRBV5-1 and J is TRBJ2-3, with D perhaps matching TRBD1 (6 bases). V gave up 3 bases and J gave up 6 bases, with 17 bases separating them. This CDR3 has 15 amino acids. Germline lookup yields CDR1 SGHRS and CDR2 YFSETQ.

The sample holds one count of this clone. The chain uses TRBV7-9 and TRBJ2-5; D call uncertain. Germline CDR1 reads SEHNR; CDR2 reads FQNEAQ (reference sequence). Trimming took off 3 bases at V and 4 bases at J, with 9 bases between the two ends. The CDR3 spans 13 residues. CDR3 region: CASSFSPLETQYF. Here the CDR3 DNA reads TGTGCCAGCAGCTTTTCCCCGTTAGAGACCCAGTACTTC.

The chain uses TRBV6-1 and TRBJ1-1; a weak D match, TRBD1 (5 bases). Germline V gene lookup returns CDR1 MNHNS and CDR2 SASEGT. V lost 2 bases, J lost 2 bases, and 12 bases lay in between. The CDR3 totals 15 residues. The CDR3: CASSESRVGNTEAFF. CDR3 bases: TGTGCCAGCAGTGAAAGCAGGGTAGGAAACACTGAAGCTTTCTTT.

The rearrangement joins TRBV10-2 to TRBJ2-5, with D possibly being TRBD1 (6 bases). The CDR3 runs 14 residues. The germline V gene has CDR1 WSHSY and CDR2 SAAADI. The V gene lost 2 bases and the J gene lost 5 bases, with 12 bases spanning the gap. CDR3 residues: CASSEGQPRETQYF. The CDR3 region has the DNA TGCGCCAGCAGTGAGGGACAGCCGAGGGAGACCCAGTACTTC.

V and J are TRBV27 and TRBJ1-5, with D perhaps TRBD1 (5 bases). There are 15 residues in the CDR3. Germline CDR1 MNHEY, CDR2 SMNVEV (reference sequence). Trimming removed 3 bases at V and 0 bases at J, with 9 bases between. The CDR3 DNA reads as TGTGCCAGCAGTTTCCTAGGGGATAGCAATCAGCCCCAGCATTTT. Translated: CASSFLGDSNQPQHF.

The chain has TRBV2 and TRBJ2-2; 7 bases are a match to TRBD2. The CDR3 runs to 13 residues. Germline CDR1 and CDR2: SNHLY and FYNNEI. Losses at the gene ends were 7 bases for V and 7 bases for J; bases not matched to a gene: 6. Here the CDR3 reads CASTSREGGELFF. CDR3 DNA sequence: TGTGCCAGCACGTCTAGGGAGGGCGGGGAGCTGTTTTTT.

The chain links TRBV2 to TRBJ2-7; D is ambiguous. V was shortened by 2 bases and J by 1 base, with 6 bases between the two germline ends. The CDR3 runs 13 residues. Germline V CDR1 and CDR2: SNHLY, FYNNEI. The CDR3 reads CASSESRSYEQYF. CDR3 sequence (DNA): TGTGCCAGCAGTGAATCAAGGTCCTACGAGCAGTACTTC.